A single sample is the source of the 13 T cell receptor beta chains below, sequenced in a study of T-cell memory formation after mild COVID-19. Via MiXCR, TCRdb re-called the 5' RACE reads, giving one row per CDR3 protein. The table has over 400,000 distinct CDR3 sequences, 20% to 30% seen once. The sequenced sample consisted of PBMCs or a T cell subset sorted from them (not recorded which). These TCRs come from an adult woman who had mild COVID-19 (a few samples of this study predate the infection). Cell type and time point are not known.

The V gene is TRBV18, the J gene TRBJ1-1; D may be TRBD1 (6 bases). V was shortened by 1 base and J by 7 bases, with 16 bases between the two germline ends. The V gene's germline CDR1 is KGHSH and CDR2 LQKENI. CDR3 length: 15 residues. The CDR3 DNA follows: TGTGCCAGCTCACCACAGACAGGCTGGGAGGATGAAGCTTTCTTT. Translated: CASSPQTGWEDEAFF.

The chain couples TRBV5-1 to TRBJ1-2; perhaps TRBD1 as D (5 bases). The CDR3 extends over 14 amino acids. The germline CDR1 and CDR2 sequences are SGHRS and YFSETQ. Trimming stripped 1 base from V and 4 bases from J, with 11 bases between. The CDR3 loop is CASSLTGPAYGYTF. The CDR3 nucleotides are TGCGCCAGCAGCTTGACAGGTCCTGCCTATGGCTACACCTTC.

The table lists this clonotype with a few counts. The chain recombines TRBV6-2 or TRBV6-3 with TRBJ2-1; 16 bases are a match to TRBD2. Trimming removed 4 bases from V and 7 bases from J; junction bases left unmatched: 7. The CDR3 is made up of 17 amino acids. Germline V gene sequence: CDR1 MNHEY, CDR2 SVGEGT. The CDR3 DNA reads TGTGCCAGCAGTTGGGGACTAGCGGGAGGGCCTAGGAATGAGCAGTTCTTC. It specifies CASSWGLAGGPRNEQFF.

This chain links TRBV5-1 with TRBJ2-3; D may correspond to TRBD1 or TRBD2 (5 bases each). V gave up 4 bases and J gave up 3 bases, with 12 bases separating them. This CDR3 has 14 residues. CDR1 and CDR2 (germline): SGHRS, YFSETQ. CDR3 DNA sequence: TGCGCCAGCAGCCAGGCCGAGGGGACAGATACGCAGTATTTT. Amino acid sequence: CASSQAEGTDTQYF.

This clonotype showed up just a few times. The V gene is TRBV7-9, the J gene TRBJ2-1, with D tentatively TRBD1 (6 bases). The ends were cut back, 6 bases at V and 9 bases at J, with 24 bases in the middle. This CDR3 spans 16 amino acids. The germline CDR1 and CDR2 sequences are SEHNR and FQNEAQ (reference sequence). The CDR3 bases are TGTGCCAGCAGTACATCTCAGGGGTTATCCGCCAGTGAGCAGTTCTTC. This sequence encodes CASSTSQGLSASEQFF.

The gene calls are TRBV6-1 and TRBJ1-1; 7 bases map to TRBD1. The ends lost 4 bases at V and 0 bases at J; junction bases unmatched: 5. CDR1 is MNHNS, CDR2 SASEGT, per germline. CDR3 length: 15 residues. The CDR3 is CASSVPGGMNTEAFF. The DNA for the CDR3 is TGTGCCAGCAGTGTGCCAGGGGGGATGAACACTGAAGCTTTCTTT.

Here the CDR3 reads CASRGREALYTGELFF. The CDR3 nucleotides are TGTGCCAGCAGGGGCAGGGAAGCGTTGTACACCGGGGAGCTGTTTTTT. The chain couples TRBV7-3 to TRBJ2-2, with D tentatively TRBD1 (5 bases). Germline values: CDR1 SGHTA, CDR2 FQGTGA. V lost 6 bases and J lost 3, with 17 bases in between. The length of the CDR3 is 16 residues.

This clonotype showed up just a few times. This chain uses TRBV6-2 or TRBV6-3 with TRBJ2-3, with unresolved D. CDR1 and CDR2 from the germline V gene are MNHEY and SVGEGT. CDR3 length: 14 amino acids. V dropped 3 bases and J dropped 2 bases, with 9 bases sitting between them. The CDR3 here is CASSYPPYTDTQYF. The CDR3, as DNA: TGTGCCAGCAGTTATCCCCCGTACACAGATACGCAGTATTTT.

The CDR3 DNA reads as TGTGCCAGCAGCAGACCCAATCACAGGACTAGCGGGGAACAAGAGACCCAGTACTTC. Translated, it gives CASSRPNHRTSGEQETQYF. The chain joins TRBV7-2 to TRBJ2-5, with 12 bases matching TRBD2. CDR1 and CDR2 from the germline V gene are SGHTA and FQGNSA. The CDR3 runs 19 residues. After removal of 5 bases from V and 2 bases from J, the junction contained 15 bases not matched to a gene.

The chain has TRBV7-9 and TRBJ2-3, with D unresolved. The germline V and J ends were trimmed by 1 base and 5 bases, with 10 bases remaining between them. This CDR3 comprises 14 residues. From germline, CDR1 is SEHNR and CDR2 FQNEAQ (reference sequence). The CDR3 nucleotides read TGTGCCAGCAGCTTAGGGGTTGGAGTAGATACGCAGTATTTT. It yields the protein CASSLGVGVDTQYF.

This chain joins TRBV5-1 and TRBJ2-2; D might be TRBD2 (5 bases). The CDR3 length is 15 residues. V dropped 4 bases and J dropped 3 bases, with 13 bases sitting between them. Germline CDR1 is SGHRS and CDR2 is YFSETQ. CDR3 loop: CASSPREGHTGELFF. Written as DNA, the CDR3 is TGCGCCAGCAGCCCTCGAGAGGGCCACACCGGGGAGCTGTTTTTT.

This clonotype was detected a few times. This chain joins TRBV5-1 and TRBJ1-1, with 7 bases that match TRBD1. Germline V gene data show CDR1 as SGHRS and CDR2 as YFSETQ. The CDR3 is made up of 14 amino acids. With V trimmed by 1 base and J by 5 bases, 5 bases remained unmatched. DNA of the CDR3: TGCGCCAGCAGCTTGAATGAGGGGGCAACTGAAGCTTTCTTT. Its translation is CASSLNEGATEAFF. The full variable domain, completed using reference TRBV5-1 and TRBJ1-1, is KAGVTQTPRYLIKTRGQQVTLSCSPISGHRSVSWYQQTPGQGLQFLFEYFSETQRNKGNFPGRFSGRQFSNSRSEMNVSTLELGDSALYLCASSLNEGATEAFFGQGTRLTVV.

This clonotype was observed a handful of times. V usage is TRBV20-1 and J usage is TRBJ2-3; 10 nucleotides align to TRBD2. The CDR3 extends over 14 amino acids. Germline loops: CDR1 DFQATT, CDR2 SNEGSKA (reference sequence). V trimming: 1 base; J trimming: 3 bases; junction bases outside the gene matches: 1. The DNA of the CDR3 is TGCAGTGCTAGAGTTAGCGGGGGGACAGATACGCAGTATTTT. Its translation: CSARVSGGTDTQYF.